One sample yielded the 9 T cell receptor beta chains listed below, sequenced in a study of monozygotic twins with inflammatory bowel disease. TCRdb re-called the 5' RACE reads; every CDR3 protein appears as one record, without DNA. The ten most abundant clones cover around 2.4% of a sample with approximately 400,000 distinct CDR3 sequences. Sequences were obtained from blood. The receptors were gathered from a human donor with ulcerative colitis or Crohn's disease, or a healthy co-twin of an affected twin (not recorded which).

The rearrangement uses TRBV9 and TRBJ2-2; TCRdb calls TRBD1, which cannot be checked without DNA. CDR1 is SGDLS and CDR2 is YYNGEE in the germline V gene. The CDR3 length is 14 residues. Here the CDR3 reads CASSVAQGAGELFF.

The chain is built from TRBV20-1 and TRBJ1-2. CDR1 and CDR2 (germline): DFQATT, SNEGSKA (reference sequence). This CDR3 spans 11 amino acids. The CDR3 sequence is CSARARGGYTF.

V usage is TRBV12-3 or TRBV12-4 and J usage is TRBJ2-7; the TCRdb call, TRBD1, lacks DNA for checking. CDR3 length: 12 residues. The CDR3 loop is CASASGFSEQYF.

The chain joins TRBV10-3 to TRBJ2-5; the TCRdb D gene call, TRBD1, has no DNA to confirm it. This CDR3 is 13 amino acids long. Germline CDR1 reads ENHRY; CDR2 reads SYGVKD. CDR3 amino acids: CATGGGGQETQYF.

The rearrangement uses TRBV29-1 and TRBJ2-7; with no DNA, the TCRdb D assignment of TRBD2 cannot be verified. The CDR3 consists of 13 residues. Germline values: CDR1 SQVTM, CDR2 ANQGSEA. CDR3 amino acids: CSVRIPSDYEQYF.

This chain links TRBV20-1 with TRBJ2-7; TCRdb's D call of TRBD1 is untestable without DNA. This CDR3 contains 12 residues. Germline V gene data show CDR1 as DFQATT and CDR2 as SNEGSKA (reference sequence). This chain's CDR3 is CSAKQRGHEQYF.

The rearrangement links TRBV28 to TRBJ2-1. From germline, CDR1 is MDHEN and CDR2 SYDVKM. There are 15 residues in the CDR3. The CDR3 is CASSDTLSSYNEQFF.

The chain employs TRBV20-1 and TRBJ1-1. Germline CDR1 DFQATT, CDR2 SNEGSKA (reference sequence). The CDR3 is made up of 13 amino acids. The CDR3 loop is CSARAGWDTEAFF.

The rearrangement uses TRBV20-1 and TRBJ2-2; TCRdb selects TRBD1, and the lack of DNA leaves this call unchecked. Germline CDR1 reads DFQATT; CDR2 reads SNEGSKA (reference sequence). The CDR3 is made up of 16 amino acids. The CDR3 reads CSASSPGRSNTGELFF.